The 7 T cell receptor beta chains given below trace back to one sample, sequenced in a study of response to subunit inactivated influenza vaccine. TCRdb re-called the RT-PCR reads through MiXCR, storing one row per CDR3 protein. The table records around 580,000 distinct CDR3 sequences, about 10% of them present only once. Source: PBMCs from blood, taken on the day of vaccination. These receptors originate from a man aged 50-60 years who received an inactivated influenza vaccine.

This chain connects TRBV4-2 to TRBJ2-1; 12 bases line up with TRBD2. The junction had 3 bases not matched to a gene; V was cut back by 1 base and J by 2 bases. Germline loops: CDR1 LGHNA, CDR2 YNFKEQ. CDR3 length equals 17 residues. The CDR3 sequence is CASSQGPSGGAYNEQFF. CDR3 nucleotide sequence: TGTGCCAGCAGCCAAGGACCTAGCGGGGGGGCCTACAATGAGCAGTTCTTC.

The chain couples TRBV11-2 to TRBJ2-3; D is perhaps TRBD1 (5 bases). This CDR3 region has 15 residues. V was clipped by 5 bases and J by 2 bases, with 14 bases between them. Germline CDR1 and CDR2: SGHAT and FQNNGV. CDR3 residues: CASSLQSGATDTQYF. CDR3 nucleotides: TGTGCCAGCAGCCTACAGAGTGGGGCCACAGATACGCAGTATTTT.

There are many counts of this clonotype. This sequence joins TRBV5-1 and TRBJ2-3; D may be TRBD1 (6 bases). This CDR3 has 14 residues. V lost 3 bases to trimming and J lost 2 bases, with 10 bases between them. Germline V gives CDR1 SGHRS, CDR2 YFSETQ. The CDR3 sequence is CASSSRQDTDTQYF. CDR3 coding DNA: TGCGCCAGCAGCTCAAGACAGGACACAGATACGCAGTATTTT.

In this sample, this clonotype turned up a few times. This sequence joins TRBV4-2 and TRBJ1-2; 7 nucleotides align to TRBD1. V gave up 3 bases and J gave up 2 bases; unmatched junction bases: 6. Germline V CDR1 and CDR2: LGHNA, YNFKEQ. The CDR3 extends over 15 amino acids. DNA for the CDR3: TGTGCCAGCAGCCAGGCTACGGGACAGAACTATGGCTACACCTTC. It encodes CASSQATGQNYGYTF.

This clonotype has a count of ten or more. This chain joins TRBV5-1 and TRBJ2-7; a possible D gene is TRBD1 (6 bases). Germline loops: CDR1 SGHRS, CDR2 YFSETQ. Trimming pared 4 bases from V and 0 bases from J, leaving 11 bases between. The CDR3 is 14 amino acids. The CDR3 sequence is CASSPRTDSYEQYF. The CDR3 DNA reads TGCGCCAGCAGCCCCAGGACAGACTCCTACGAGCAGTACTTC.

Concerning this clonotype: One end of the junction fails to match germline, which may point to a read error. The genes are TRBV7-7 and TRBJ2-7; weak D call: TRBD2 (5 bases). This CDR3 spans 16 amino acids. In germline, CDR1 is SSHAT, CDR2 FNYEAQ (reference sequence). CDR3 sequence (DNA): TGTGCTAGCAGAGGTCTTCGTCCGGGGAACTCCTACGAGCAGTACTTC. Amino acids: CASRGLRPGNSYEQYF.

This clonotype was found a few times. The chain carries TRBV7-9 and TRBJ2-1; no clear D gene. Trimming took off 3 bases at V and 5 bases at J, with 17 bases between the two ends. This CDR3 has 16 residues. Per the germline V gene, CDR1 is SEHNR and CDR2 is FQNEAQ (reference sequence). Here the CDR3 reads CASSFGSEMVHNEQFF. The DNA of the CDR3 is TGTGCCAGCAGCTTTGGCTCTGAGATGGTACACAATGAGCAGTTCTTC.